This T cell receptor (beta chain) was documented in a study of T cell responses to AZD1222 COVID-19 vaccine. Whole-study results and caveats: Elevations in Spike-specific TCR breadth and depth followed administration of two AZD1222 doses.

Produced via immunoSEQ multiplex PCR; TCRdb's table is partial and in-frame only. The sample has about 180,000 clones; almost 90% are singletons. This clone has only a few counts. Its antigen is not known. The germline V and J ends were trimmed by 6 bases and 11 bases, with 19 bases remaining between them. Looked up from germline, CDR1 is LNHDA and CDR2 is SQIVND (reference sequence). This CDR3 is built from 13 residues. The receptor was isolated from an adult who received the AZD1222 COVID-19 vaccine. The material sequenced was peripheral blood, taken 28 days after the second AZD1222 dose. The chain is built from TRBV19 and TRBJ1-1; possibly TRBD1 for D (6 bases). As DNA, the CDR3 is TGTGCCAGTAGCCGGATCGAGGGGGAAGGTGCTTTCTTT. Its translation is CASSRIEGEGAFF.